This entry lists 25 T cell receptor beta chains sequenced from one sample in a study of cytomegalovirus exposure and HLA in healthy donors. The PCR contained 60 Vbeta and 13 Jbeta primers. Only in-frame clones appear in the TCRdb table, and some are missing; sequencing was by immunoSEQ multiplex PCR. The repertoire has fewer than 300,000 clones, 80% of them found once; the top ten carry about 0.3%. Sequenced: PBMCs. These receptors all stem from a girl aged 2-9 years in good health and CMV-seronegative.

The chain uses TRBV9 and TRBJ2-7, with 8 positions matching TRBD2. V shed 0 bases and J 5 bases; nucleotides not matched to a gene: 13. Germline CDR1 is SGDLS and CDR2 is YYNGEE. The CDR3 spans 17 residues. The CDR3 sequence: CASSVGIWRGAVHEQYF. The CDR3 coding sequence is TGTGCCAGCAGCGTAGGGATCTGGCGGGGGGCGGTGCACGAGCAGTACTTC.

V gene TRBV11-2 combines with J gene TRBJ2-5; D unresolved. The better agreement between TRBJ2-7 and the DNA end casts doubt on the J call. The CDR3 runs 17 residues. The germline CDR1 and CDR2 sequences are SGHAT and FQNNGV. CDR3 nucleotides: TGTGCCAGCAGCTTAGTAGCCCCGCAGACCAAAGTCTACGAGCAGTACTTC. Translating it yields CASSLVAPQTKVYEQYF.

The genes are TRBV27 and TRBJ2-1, with 8 bases identical to TRBD2. V lost 8 bases, J lost 0 bases, and 6 bases stayed unmatched. CDR1 is MNHEY and CDR2 is SMNVEV in the germline V gene (reference sequence). The CDR3 loop spans 15 amino acids. The chain's CDR3 is CASGRGESSYNEQFF. The CDR3 DNA follows: TGTGCCAGCGGGCGGGGGGAGAGCTCCTACAATGAGCAGTTCTTC.

The chain combines TRBV27 with TRBJ2-1, with 15 positions matching TRBD2. The CDR3 runs to 20 residues. Germline assignment: CDR1 MNHEY and CDR2 SMNVEV (reference sequence). Germline trimming cut 6 bases from V and 4 bases from J; bases unmatched to any gene: 16. This CDR3 is CASRPNAGLAGGIGYNEQFF. CDR3 DNA: TGTGCCAGCAGACCAAATGCTGGACTAGCGGGAGGGATTGGATACAATGAGCAGTTCTTC.

The chain has TRBV29-1 and TRBJ1-2; 7 nucleotides line up with TRBD1. Germline CDR1 and CDR2: SQVTM and ANQGSEA. V gave up 6 bases and J gave up 4 bases; unmatched junction bases: 8. CDR3 length equals 13 residues. The CDR3, as DNA: TGCAGCGTGGGGGACAGTACGGGCTATGGCTACACCTTC. It translates to CSVGDSTGYGYTF.

The chain recombines TRBV7-4 with TRBJ1-1; weak D call: TRBD1 (5 bases). Trimming pared 5 bases from V and 5 bases from J, leaving 18 bases between. This CDR3 is 15 amino acids long. Per the germline V gene, CDR1 is SGHVT and CDR2 is SQSDAQ. CDR3: CASSPPGLGATEAFF. The CDR3 region has the DNA TGTGCCAGCAGCCCCCCCGGGCTAGGGGCAACTGAAGCTTTCTTT.

The chain carries TRBV7-9 and TRBJ2-7, with 7 bases aligning to TRBD2. Germline loops: CDR1 SEHNR, CDR2 FQNEAQ (reference sequence). This CDR3 is 14 amino acids long. V was clipped by 5 bases and J by 4 bases; unmatched bases: 8. In DNA form, the CDR3 reads TGTGCCAGCAGCCCAGGGACTATGGGGTACGAGCAGTACTTC. Protein: CASSPGTMGYEQYF.

V and J are TRBV15 and TRBJ2-1, with 9 bases identical to TRBD2. V trimming: 5 bases; J trimming: 8 bases; junction bases outside the gene matches: 13. The CDR3 is 16 residues long. Germline V gene sequence: CDR1 LNHNV, CDR2 YYDKDF (reference sequence). CDR3 sequence: CATSHRPGLAVHEQFF. CDR3 coding DNA: TGTGCCACCAGCCACAGGCCGGGACTAGCTGTTCATGAGCAGTTCTTC.

The chain couples TRBV30 to TRBJ1-5, with D unresolved. This CDR3 comprises 13 residues. The germline CDR1 and CDR2 sequences are GTSNPN and SVGIG (reference sequence). The V gene lost 0 bases and the J gene lost 5 bases, with 8 bases spanning the gap. The CDR3 protein is CAWSVSVDQPQHF. The CDR3 region has the DNA TGTGCCTGGAGTGTAAGCGTCGATCAGCCCCAGCATTTT.

The chain combines TRBV12-5 with TRBJ2-7, with D hard to call. Germline V CDR1 and CDR2: LGHNT, FRNRAP. V lost 6 bases, J lost 4 bases, and 7 bases lay in between. CDR3 size: 11 residues. CDR3 nucleotide sequence: TGTGCTAGTGGGCCCCAGTACGAGCAGTACTTC. Its translation: CASGPQYEQYF.

This clone was picked up one time. The chain is built from TRBV13 and TRBJ1-5; D is uncertain. Trimming pared 0 bases from V and 1 base from J, leaving 7 bases between. The V gene's germline CDR1 is PRHDT and CDR2 FYEKMQ (reference sequence). The length of the CDR3 is 15 residues. CDR3 nucleotide sequence: TGTGCCAGCAGCTTAGGTCCGGGGAGCAATCAGCCCCAGCATTTT. It is translated as CASSLGPGSNQPQHF.

The chain joins TRBV19 to TRBJ1-3, with 10 nucleotides matching TRBD1. CDR1 is LNHDA, CDR2 SQIVND, per germline (reference sequence). The CDR3 has 14 amino acids. The V segment lost 9 bases and the J segment 8 bases; nucleotides outside the gene matches: 10. In nucleotides, the CDR3 is TGTGCCAGCATTCGGACAGGGGGTGACGACACCATATATTTT. This codes for CASIRTGGDDTIYF.

This clone was detected only once. This chain joins TRBV2 and TRBJ2-5, with 11 bases fitting TRBD2. The J segment lost 4 bases and the V segment lost 7 bases, leaving 2 bases of the junction unmatched. The CDR3 consists of 13 residues. Germline V gene sequence: CDR1 SNHLY, CDR2 FYNNEI. CDR3 nucleotides: TGTGCCAGCACCGGGACTAGCGGAGAGACCCAGTACTTC. Encoded protein: CASTGTSGETQYF.

The rearrangement links TRBV7-9 to TRBJ1-2; 7 bases are shared with TRBD1. Losses at the gene ends were 4 bases for V and 7 bases for J; bases not matched to a gene: 9. This CDR3 is built from 14 residues. CDR1 SEHNR and CDR2 FQNEAQ come from the germline V gene (reference sequence). CDR3 loop: CASSSADRVSGYTF. As DNA, the CDR3 is TGTGCCAGCAGCTCGGCCGACAGGGTTTCTGGCTACACCTTC.

The chain has TRBV5-6 and TRBJ1-2; D is undetermined. This CDR3 region has 13 residues. CDR1 and CDR2 from the germline V gene are SGHDT and YYEEEE. Trimming removed 3 bases from V and 7 bases from J, with 13 bases in between. As DNA, the CDR3 is TGTGCCAGCAGCTGGGAGGTGGGGTTTGGCTACACCTTC. It yields the protein CASSWEVGFGYTF.

The chain couples TRBV29-1 to TRBJ2-1; tentative D call: TRBD2 (6 bases). Trimming shortened V by 6 bases and J by 8 bases, and 11 bases separated the two germline ends. The CDR3 extends over 11 amino acids. Germline V gives CDR1 SQVTM, CDR2 ANQGSEA. Here the CDR3 DNA reads TGCAGCGTCCTACTAGCAGATGAGCAGTTCTTC. Translated: CSVLLADEQFF.

As to this clone: This same CDR3 is encoded by further DNA sequences in the sample. The V and J genes are TRBV4-1 and TRBJ1-2; maybe TRBD1 (5 bases). Germline-derived CDR1 and CDR2 are MGHRA and YSYEKL. The V end lost 0 bases, the J end lost 4 bases, and 18 bases lay between the germline ends. This CDR3 has 17 amino acids. CDR3 sequence reads: CASSQDLGRATLYGYTF. The DNA for the CDR3 is TGCGCCAGCAGCCAAGATCTGGGCAGGGCGACGCTCTATGGCTACACCTTC.

The genes are TRBV5-4 and TRBJ2-7, with 9 nucleotides matching TRBD1. Germline-derived CDR1 and CDR2 are SGHNT and YYREEE (reference sequence). The CDR3 length is 15 residues. The junction had 6 bases not matched to a gene; V was cut back by 0 bases and J by 5 bases. In nucleotides, the CDR3 is TGTGCCAGCAGCTTGGCCGGTAACAGGGGGCACGAGCAGTACTTC. This codes for CASSLAGNRGHEQYF.

This rearrangement joins TRBV7-6 to TRBJ2-2; the match to TRBD2 covers 7 bases. J gave up 2 bases and V 4 bases, and 13 bases lay outside the gene matches. The V gene's germline CDR1 is SGHVS and CDR2 FNYEAQ. This CDR3 spans 18 amino acids. Here the CDR3 DNA reads TGTGCCAGCAGCTACACAGGTCGGGGACTACTAAACACCGGGGAGCTGTTTTTT. It codes for CASSYTGRGLLNTGELFF.

This chain uses TRBV29-1 with TRBJ2-1; 7 positions match TRBD1. This CDR3 is built from 14 residues. Germline V CDR1 and CDR2: SQVTM, ANQGSEA. V shed 3 bases, J shed 1 base, and the junction held 3 bases outside the gene matches. The CDR3 sequence is CSVENRGSYNEQFF. The CDR3 nucleotides are TGCAGCGTTGAGAACAGGGGTTCCTACAATGAGCAGTTCTTC.

This chain joins TRBV5-8 and TRBJ2-7, with TRBD2 identical over 8 bases. The V and J ends lost 4 bases and 3 bases, in that order; junction bases with no gene match: 9. Per the germline V gene, CDR1 is SGHTS and CDR2 is YDEGEE. The CDR3 spans 15 residues. The CDR3 spells CASSPGGTSGYEQYF. The CDR3 DNA reads TGTGCCAGCAGCCCAGGAGGGACTAGTGGCTACGAGCAGTACTTC.

The chain recombines TRBV9 with TRBJ2-1; a weak D match, TRBD2 (5 bases). This CDR3 comprises 14 residues. In germline, CDR1 is SGDLS, CDR2 YYNGEE. Trimming left V 0 bases short and J 7 bases short, with 11 bases between. The CDR3 DNA reads TGTGCCAGCAGCGTAGGAGGGATCGGGAATGAGCAGTTCTTC. Translated: CASSVGGIGNEQFF.

With respect to this clone: One end of the junction varies from germline; a read error may be responsible. The chain couples TRBV7-9 to TRBJ2-1; 14 nucleotides align to TRBD2. In germline, CDR1 is SEHNR, CDR2 FQNEAQ (reference sequence). The CDR3 extends over 17 amino acids. The chain's CDR3 is CSSSLSGTSGGMNEQFF. In DNA form, the CDR3 reads TGTTCCAGCAGCCTATCCGGGACTAGCGGGGGAATGAATGAGCAGTTCTTC.

V gene TRBV11-3 combines with J gene TRBJ1-1, with D perhaps TRBD1 (5 bases). Trimming pared 1 base from V and 4 bases from J, leaving 13 bases between. This CDR3 is built from 15 residues. Per the germline V gene, CDR1 is SGHNT and CDR2 is YENEEA. CDR3 loop: CASSLGPAGITEAFF. CDR3 DNA sequence: TGTGCCAGCAGCTTAGGTCCGGCAGGGATCACTGAAGCTTTCTTT.

The sample holds one count of this clone. The chain recombines TRBV28 with TRBJ2-7; TRBD2 is a possible D gene (6 bases). Germline V gene lookup returns CDR1 MDHEN and CDR2 SYDVKM. This CDR3 comprises 12 residues. The germline V and J ends were trimmed by 10 bases and 4 bases, with 14 bases remaining between them. Here the CDR3 reads CATLEGRYEQYF. CDR3 nucleotides: TGTGCCACCTTGGAGGGTCGGTACGAGCAGTACTTC.